This T cell receptor beta chain was sequenced for a study of Graves' ophthalmopathy and Graves' hyperthyroidism. Study information: Stable hyperthyroid donors showed no ophthalmopathy during 18 months follow-up. Points from the study as a whole: Both an approximately 70% sensitivity and an approximately 72% specificity characterized the model's predictions of ophthalmopathy progression. Blood also contained most of the expanded thyroid clonotypes above 0.001 frequency.

CDR1 SGHAT and CDR2 FQNNGV come from the germline V gene. The CDR3 is 13 amino acids. Trimming left V 5 bases short and J 3 bases short, with 8 bases between. The sample holds many counts of this clonotype. Its specificity is unknown. Amplification targeted the TCR beta CDR3 regions, with RNA transcripts as the source material. Second-round multiplex PCR followed a first-round RT-PCR using HTBI primers. A single record per CDR3 protein comes from TCRdb applying MiXCR to the multiplex PCR reads. In the table there are around 1.1 million distinct CDR3 sequences, less than 45% of which are singletons. The source material was peripheral blood or thyroid tissue (not recorded which). This clonotype was sampled from an adult man with Graves' hyperthyroidism. V and J are TRBV11-2 and TRBJ1-5; no firm D call. The CDR3 sequence is CASSRNPNQPQHF. Here the CDR3 DNA reads TGTGCCAGCAGCCGAAACCCCAATCAGCCCCAGCATTTT.